A single sample gave rise to the 7 T cell receptor beta chains below, sequenced in a study of cytomegalovirus exposure and HLA in healthy donors. PCR involved 60 Vbeta and 13 Jbeta primers. Produced via immunoSEQ multiplex PCR; TCRdb's table is partial and in-frame only. The repertoire holds about 100,000 clones, with less than 75% as singletons. The sequenced sample consisted of PBMCs. The receptors derive from a middle-aged man in good health and CMV-seropositive.

The chain combines TRBV4-2 with TRBJ1-6, with D tentatively TRBD1 (5 bases). CDR3 length equals 14 residues. Germline-derived CDR1 and CDR2 are LGHNA and YNFKEQ. Trimming pared 4 bases from V and 7 bases from J, leaving 11 bases between. The CDR3 bases are TGTGCCAGCAGCCCGCTGACAGTCAATTCACCCCTCCACTTT. Amino acids: CASSPLTVNSPLHF.

V and J are TRBV28 and TRBJ1-5, with D tentatively TRBD1 (6 bases). The ends were cut back, 4 bases at V and 7 bases at J, with 11 bases in the middle. Germline V gene sequence: CDR1 MDHEN, CDR2 SYDVKM. The CDR3 has 13 residues. In DNA, the CDR3 is TGTGCCAGCAGTTCTACAGGGAACCAGCCCCAGCATTTT. Protein product: CASSSTGNQPQHF.

The chain is built from TRBV10-3 and TRBJ2-7, with 12 bases aligning to TRBD2. The CDR3 contains 18 residues. Germline lookup yields CDR1 ENHRY and CDR2 SYGVKD. Trimming took 0 bases from V and 7 from J; bases not matched to a gene: 13. The CDR3 loop is CAISESSTSGSPKGEQYF. CDR3 nucleotides: TGTGCCATCAGTGAGTCGTCGACTAGCGGGAGTCCGAAGGGGGAGCAGTACTTC.

The V and J genes are TRBV5-1 and TRBJ2-2, with 10 bases lining up with TRBD2. J lost 7 bases, V lost 3 bases, and 3 bases had no gene match. CDR3 length: 14 amino acids. Germline CDR1 is SGHRS and CDR2 is YFSETQ. CDR3 sequence: CASSSSGSGGELFF. The CDR3 DNA follows: TGCGCCAGCAGCTCTAGCGGGAGCGGCGGGGAGCTGTTTTTT.

The genes are TRBV5-6 and TRBJ1-2; 7 positions match TRBD1. The CDR3 is 14 amino acids. CDR1 is SGHDT and CDR2 is YYEEEE in the germline V gene. The trim removed 1 base at V and 4 bases at J, leaving 4 bases unmatched. CDR3 protein: CASSLIQGSYGYTF. The DNA of the CDR3 is TGTGCCAGCAGCTTGATACAGGGGTCCTATGGCTACACCTTC.

The chain couples TRBV15 to TRBJ2-5; 9 bases line up with TRBD2. Trimming cost V 1 base and J 1 base; bases outside gene matches: 1. CDR1 is LNHNV, CDR2 YYDKDF, per germline (reference sequence). This CDR3 comprises 15 residues. CDR3 in amino acids: CATSRVLAGQETQYF. CDR3 DNA sequence: TGTGCCACCAGCAGAGTACTAGCGGGCCAAGAGACCCAGTACTTC.

The rearrangement joins TRBV4-1 to TRBJ2-2, with 12 bases identical to TRBD1. J lost 4 bases, V lost 3 bases, and 3 bases had no gene match. CDR1 and CDR2 from the germline V gene are MGHRA and YSYEKL. CDR3 length equals 16 residues. CDR3 sequence: CASSQGQGATTGELFF. The CDR3 bases are TGCGCCAGCAGCCAGGGACAGGGGGCCACCACCGGGGAGCTGTTTTTT.